This entry concerns a single T cell receptor (beta chain). CDR3 length: 15 amino acids. The germline gives CDR1 MGHRA, CDR2 YSYEKL. Trimming removed 5 bases at V and 1 base at J, with 9 bases between. Authors' processing steps: The assay estimated nucleated cells by amplifying reference gene primers. TCRdb's copy holds only in-frame clones and misses some; the assay was immunoSEQ multiplex PCR. V, J and clone size are taken as reported in that table, and D and trimming were inferred from the DNA itself. The sample lists some 170,000 clones; roughly 89% were seen once. This record belongs to a study of blood T cell repertoires in COVID-19. The wider study: Some COVID-19 samples were acute and others convalescent; all came from the United States, Italy and Spain. T cells, B-cell-depleted T cells, or PBMCs supplied cDNA or gDNA.

The specimen sequenced was peripheral blood. This clonotype was obtained from a woman in her 50s with acute or convalescent COVID-19. V and J are TRBV4-1 and TRBJ2-6, with a weak D call TRBD2 (6 bases). CDR3 loop: CASSLGGSGANVLTF. In DNA, the CDR3 is TGCGCCAGCAGCTTGGGGGGATCTGGGGCCAACGTCCTGACTTTC.